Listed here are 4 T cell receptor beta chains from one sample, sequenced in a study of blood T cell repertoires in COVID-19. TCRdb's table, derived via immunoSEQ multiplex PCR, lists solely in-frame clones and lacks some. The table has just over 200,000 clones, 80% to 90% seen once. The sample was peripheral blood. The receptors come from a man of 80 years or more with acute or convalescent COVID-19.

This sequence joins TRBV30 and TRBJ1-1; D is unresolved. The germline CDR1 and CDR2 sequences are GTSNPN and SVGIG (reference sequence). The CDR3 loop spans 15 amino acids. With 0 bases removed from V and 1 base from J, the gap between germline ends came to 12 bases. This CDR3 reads CAWSVFGGSNTEAFF. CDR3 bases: TGTGCCTGGAGTGTATTTGGCGGCTCGAACACTGAAGCTTTCTTT.

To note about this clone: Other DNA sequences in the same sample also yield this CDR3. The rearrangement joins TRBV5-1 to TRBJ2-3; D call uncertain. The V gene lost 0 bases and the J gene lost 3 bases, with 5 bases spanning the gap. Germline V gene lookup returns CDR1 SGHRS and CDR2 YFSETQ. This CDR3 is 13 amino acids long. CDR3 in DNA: TGCGCCAGCAGCTTGGCCGGGACAGATACGCAGTATTTT. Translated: CASSLAGTDTQYF.

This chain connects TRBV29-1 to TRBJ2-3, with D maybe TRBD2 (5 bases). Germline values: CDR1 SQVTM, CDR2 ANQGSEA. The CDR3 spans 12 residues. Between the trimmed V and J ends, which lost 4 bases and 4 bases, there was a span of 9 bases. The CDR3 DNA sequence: TGCAGCGTTGTAGGGAGCGCAGATACGCAGTATTTT. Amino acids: CSVVGSADTQYF.

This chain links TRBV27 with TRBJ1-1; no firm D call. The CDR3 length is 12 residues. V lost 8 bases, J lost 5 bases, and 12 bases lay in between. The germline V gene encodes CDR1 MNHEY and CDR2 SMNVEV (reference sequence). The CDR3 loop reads CASGRGGTEAFF. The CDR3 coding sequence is TGTGCCAGCGGCAGAGGAGGGACTGAAGCTTTCTTT.